This TCR beta chain was identified during a study of blood T cells in healthy people across ages. PCR was performed a second time for 7 to 11 cycles using a sample-barcoded 5' primer and a J-beta primer mix. One entry per CDR3 protein results from TCRdb running MiXCR on the 5' RACE reads. The table includes under 1,000,000 distinct CDR3 sequences, roughly 35% detected once. This clonotype was counted only a few times. Its antigen is not identified. The junction departs from germline at one end; a sequencing error may be responsible. Looked up from germline, CDR1 is MNHEY and CDR2 is SVGAGI. The CDR3 loop spans 14 amino acids. Study conclusions and caveats: As age increased, TCR beta diversity per million T cells fell in a roughly linear fashion.

The rearrangement joins TRBV6-5 to TRBJ2-5; D is perhaps TRBD1 or TRBD2 (6 bases each). Sequenced sample: blood. The receptor was derived from a man in his late teens or twenties in good health. CDR3 bases: TGTGCCAGCAGATTGCGGGACAATCAAGGGACCCAGTACTTC. Protein sequence: CASRLRDNQGTQYF.